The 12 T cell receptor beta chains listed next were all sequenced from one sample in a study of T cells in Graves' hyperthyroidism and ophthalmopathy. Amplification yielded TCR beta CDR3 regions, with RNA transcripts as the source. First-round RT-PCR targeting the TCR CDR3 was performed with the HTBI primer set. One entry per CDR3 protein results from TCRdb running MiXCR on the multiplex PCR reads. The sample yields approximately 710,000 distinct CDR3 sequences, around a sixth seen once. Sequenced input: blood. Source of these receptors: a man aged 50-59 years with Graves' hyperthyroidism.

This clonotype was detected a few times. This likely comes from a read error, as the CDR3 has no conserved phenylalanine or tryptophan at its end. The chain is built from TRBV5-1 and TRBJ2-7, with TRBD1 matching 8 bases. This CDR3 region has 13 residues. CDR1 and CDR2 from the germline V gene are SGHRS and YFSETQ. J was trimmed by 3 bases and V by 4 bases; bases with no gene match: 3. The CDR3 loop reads CASSDRGLYEQYI. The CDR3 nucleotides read TGCGCCAGCAGCGACAGGGGCCTCTACGAGCAGTACATC.

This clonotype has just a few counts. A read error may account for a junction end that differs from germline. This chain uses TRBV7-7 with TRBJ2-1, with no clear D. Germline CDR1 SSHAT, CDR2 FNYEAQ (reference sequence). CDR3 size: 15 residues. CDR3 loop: CASSLGKSSYNEQFF. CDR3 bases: TGTGCTAGCAGCTTGGGCAAGTCCTCCTACAATGAGCAGTTCTTC.

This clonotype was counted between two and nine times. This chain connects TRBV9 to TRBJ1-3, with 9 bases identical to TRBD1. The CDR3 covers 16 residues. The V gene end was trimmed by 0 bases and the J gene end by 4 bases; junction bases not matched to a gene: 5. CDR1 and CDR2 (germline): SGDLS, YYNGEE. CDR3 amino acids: CASSVAGQGRGNTIYF. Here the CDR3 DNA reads TGTGCCAGCAGCGTAGCTGGACAGGGGAGGGGAAACACCATATATTTT.

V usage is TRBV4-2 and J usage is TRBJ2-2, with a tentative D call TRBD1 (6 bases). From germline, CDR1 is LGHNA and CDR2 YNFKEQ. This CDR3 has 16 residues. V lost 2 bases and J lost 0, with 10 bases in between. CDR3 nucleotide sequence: TGTGCCAGCAGCCAATACAAGGGGGCGAACACCGGGGAGCTGTTTTTT. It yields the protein CASSQYKGANTGELFF.

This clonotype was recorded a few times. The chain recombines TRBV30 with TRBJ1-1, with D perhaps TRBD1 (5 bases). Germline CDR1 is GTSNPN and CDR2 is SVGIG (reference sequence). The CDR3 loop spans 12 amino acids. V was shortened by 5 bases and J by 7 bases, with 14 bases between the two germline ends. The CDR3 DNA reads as TGTGCCTGGGGCTTTAAGGGGCGTGAAGCTTTCTTT. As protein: CAWGFKGREAFF.

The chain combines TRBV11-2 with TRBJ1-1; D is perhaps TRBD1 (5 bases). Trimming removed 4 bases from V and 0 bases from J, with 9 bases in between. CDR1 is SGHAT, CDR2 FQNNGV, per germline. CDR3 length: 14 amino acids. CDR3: CASSSKGLNTEAFF. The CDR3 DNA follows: TGTGCCAGCAGCTCGAAGGGGCTGAACACTGAAGCTTTCTTT.

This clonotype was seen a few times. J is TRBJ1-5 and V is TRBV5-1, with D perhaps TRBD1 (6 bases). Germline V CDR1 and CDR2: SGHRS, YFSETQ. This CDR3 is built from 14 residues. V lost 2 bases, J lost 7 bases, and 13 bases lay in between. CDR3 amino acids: CASSFGTSGQPQHF. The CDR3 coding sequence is TGCGCCAGCAGCTTCGGGACATCCGGACAGCCCCAGCATTTT.

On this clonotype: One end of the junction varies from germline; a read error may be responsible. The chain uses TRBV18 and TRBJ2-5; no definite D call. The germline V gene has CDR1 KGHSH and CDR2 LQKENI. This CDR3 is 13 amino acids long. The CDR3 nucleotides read TGTGTCAGCTCCCCACGCCAGCAAGAGACCCAGTACTTC. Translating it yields CVSSPRQQETQYF. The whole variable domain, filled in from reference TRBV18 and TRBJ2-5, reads NAGVMQNPRHLVRRRGQEARLRCSPMKGHSHVYWYRQLPEEGLKFMVYLQKENIIDESGMPKERFSAEFPKEGPSILRIQQVVRGDSAAYFCVSSPRQQETQYFGPGTRLLVL.

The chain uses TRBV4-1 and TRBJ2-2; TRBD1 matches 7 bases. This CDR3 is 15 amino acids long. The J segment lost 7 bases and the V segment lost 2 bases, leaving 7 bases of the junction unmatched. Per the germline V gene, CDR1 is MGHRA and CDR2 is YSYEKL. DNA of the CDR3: TGCGCCAGCAGCCAAAGACAGGGATGGGACGGGGAGCTGTTTTTT. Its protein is CASSQRQGWDGELFF.

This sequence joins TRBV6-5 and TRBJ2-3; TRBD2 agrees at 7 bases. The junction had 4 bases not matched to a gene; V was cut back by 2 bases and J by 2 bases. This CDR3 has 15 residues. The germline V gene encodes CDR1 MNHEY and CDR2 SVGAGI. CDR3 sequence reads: CASSYGGVTTDTQYF. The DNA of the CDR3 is TGTGCCAGCAGTTACGGGGGGGTAACCACAGATACGCAGTATTTT.

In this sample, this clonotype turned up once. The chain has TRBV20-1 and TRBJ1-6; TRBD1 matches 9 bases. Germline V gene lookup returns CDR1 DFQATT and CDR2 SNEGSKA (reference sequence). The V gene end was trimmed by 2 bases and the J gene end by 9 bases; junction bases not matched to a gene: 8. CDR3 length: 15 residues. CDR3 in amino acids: CSARPTGTGSSPLHF. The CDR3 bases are TGCAGTGCTAGACCCACCGGGACAGGGAGTTCACCCCTCCACTTT.

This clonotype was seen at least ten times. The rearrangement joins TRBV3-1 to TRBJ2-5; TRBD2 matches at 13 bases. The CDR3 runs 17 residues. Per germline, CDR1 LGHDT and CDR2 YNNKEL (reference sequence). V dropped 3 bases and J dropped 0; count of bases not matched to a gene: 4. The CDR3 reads CASSHLGLAGYQETQYF. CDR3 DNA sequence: TGTGCCAGCAGCCATCTGGGACTAGCGGGATACCAAGAGACCCAGTACTTC.